Shown below are 4 T cell receptor beta chains from a single sample sequenced in a study of CD8+ T cells in alopecia areata. The authors extracted RNA and reverse transcribed it into cDNA as the sequencing template. Produced via immunoSEQ multiplex PCR; TCRdb's table is partial and in-frame only. Captured here are more than 250,000 clones, none seen once; the top ten comprise about 1.2%. Sorting of pooled cutaneous lymph node cells used CD4, CD8alpha, NKG2D, NKG2ACE and other markers. The sample taken for sequencing was CD4+ T cells sorted from a lymph node. These receptors originate from a C3H/HeJ mouse with alopecia areata. This strain's MHC haplotype is H2-k.

As to this clone: Germline and genes: mouse. Sequencing ends 4 residues short of the CDR3 end; the germline J gene provides the rest. The V call is TRBV31, the J call TRBJ2-5; D not certain. The CDR3 is made up of 13 amino acids. Germline lookup yields CDR1 GKSSPN and CDR2 SITVG. V was trimmed by 0 bases and J by 3 bases, leaving 7 bases between them. CDR3 protein: CAWSLKVQDTQYF. The covered CDR3 bases are TGTGCCTGGAGTCTAAAGGTTCAAGAC.

This clone was counted between two and nine times. The gene names given are mouse names. The read stops 4 residues short of the end of the CDR3; the missing end is completed from the germline J gene. This chain joins TRBV19 and TRBJ2-5, with D uncertain. The ends were cut back, 3 bases at V and 0 bases at J, with 5 bases in the middle. This CDR3 contains 13 residues. The germline gives CDR1 FNHDT, CDR2 SITEND (reference sequence). The sequenced part of the CDR3 DNA is TGTGCCAGCAGTAGGTATAACCAAGAC. It codes for CASSRYNQD. The entire CDR3 protein reads CASSRYNQDTQYF.

Note on this clone: Gene names refer to mouse genes. With the read ending 4 residues before the CDR3 end, the germline J gene is used to fill in that end. The chain has TRBV13-1 and TRBJ1-2, with D possibly matching TRBD1 (6 bases). Looked up from germline, CDR1 is NSHNY and CDR2 is SYGAGN. The V and J ends lost 3 bases and 2 bases respectively, with 11 bases between them. This CDR3 comprises 14 residues. This CDR3 is CASSAPTGNSDYTF. The sequenced part of the CDR3 DNA is TGTGCCAGCAGTGCTCCCACAGGGAACTCC.

This clone was seen a few times. Gene names refer to mouse genes. The read halts 4 residues ahead of the CDR3 end, with the missing end drawn from the germline J gene. The V call is TRBV13-2, the J call TRBJ2-1; D may be TRBD1 (5 bases). The CDR3 loop spans 14 amino acids. CDR1 and CDR2 from the germline V gene are NNHNN and SYGAGS (reference sequence). The V gene lost 6 bases and the J gene lost 0 bases, with 10 bases spanning the gap. CDR3 sequence reads: CASAPTVNYAEQFF. Partial CDR3 DNA: TGTGCCAGCGCCCCGACAGTTAACTATGCT.